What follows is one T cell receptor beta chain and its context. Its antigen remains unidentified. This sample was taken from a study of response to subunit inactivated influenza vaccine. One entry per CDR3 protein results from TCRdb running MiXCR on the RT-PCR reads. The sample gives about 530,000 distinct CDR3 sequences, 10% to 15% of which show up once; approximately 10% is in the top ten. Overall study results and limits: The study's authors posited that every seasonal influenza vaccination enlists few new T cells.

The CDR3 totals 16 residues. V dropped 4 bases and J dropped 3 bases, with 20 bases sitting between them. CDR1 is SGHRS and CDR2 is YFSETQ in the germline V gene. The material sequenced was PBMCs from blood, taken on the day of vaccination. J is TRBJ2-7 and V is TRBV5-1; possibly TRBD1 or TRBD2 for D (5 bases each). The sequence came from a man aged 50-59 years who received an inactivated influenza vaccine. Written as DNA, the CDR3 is TGCGCCAGCAGCCCCACGGTCGGGGCGGTGGGCTACGAGCAGTACTTC. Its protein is CASSPTVGAVGYEQYF.